One and the same sample provided the 5 T cell receptor beta chains below, sequenced in a study of siplizumab effects on memory and regulatory T cells. TCRdb keeps only in-frame clones here, not all; method: immunoSEQ multiplex PCR. The sample shows about 100,000 clones, around 90% of them seen only once. Sequencing input: CD4+ T cells sorted from blood. The receptors stem from a human donor in good health. Some clones in this sample may be carry-over from other donors' samples.

The chain uses TRBV6-4 and TRBJ1-6; D is perhaps TRBD1 (6 bases). The germline gives CDR1 MRHNA, CDR2 SNTAGT. Trimming cost V 7 bases and J 13 bases, with 14 bases left between them. The CDR3 extends over 12 amino acids. This CDR3 reads CASNAGVGPLHF. Here the CDR3 DNA reads TGTGCCAGCAACGCAGGGGTGGGTCCCCTCCACTTT.

For the CDR3, the DNA is TGTGCCAGCAGTCACCCGGAACGGGAAGCTTTCTTT. Translation: CASSHPEREAFF. This chain uses TRBV6-5 with TRBJ1-1, with D unresolved. CDR1 MNHEY and CDR2 SVGAGI come from the germline V gene. V was trimmed by 5 bases and J by 8 bases, leaving 12 bases between them. CDR3 length: 12 amino acids.

This clone has a handful of counts. The rearrangement uses TRBV28 and TRBJ2-6; 7 nucleotides agree with TRBD1. V lost 5 bases, J lost 0 bases, and 10 bases stayed unmatched. From germline, CDR1 is MDHEN and CDR2 SYDVKM. CDR3 length: 18 residues. CDR3 nucleotide sequence: TGTGCCAGCAGTCCTTTCAGACAGGGTGGCTCTGGGGCCAACGTCCTGACTTTC. It specifies CASSPFRQGGSGANVLTF.

The chain links TRBV18 to TRBJ1-5; no definite D call. The CDR3 is made up of 14 amino acids. V was cut by 1 base and J by 5 bases, with 9 bases left in between. Germline values: CDR1 KGHSH, CDR2 LQKENI. The CDR3 DNA sequence: TGTGCCAGCTCACCACGTACGGACGATCAGCCCCAGCATTTT. Protein sequence: CASSPRTDDQPQHF. The variable domain in full, completed from reference TRBV18 and TRBJ1-5, reads NAGVMQNPRHLVRRRGQEARLRCSPMKGHSHVYWYRQLPEEGLKFMVYLQKENIIDESGMPKERFSAEFPKEGPSILRIQQVVRGDSAAYFCASSPRTDDQPQHFGDGTRLSIL.

The rearrangement uses TRBV10-3 and TRBJ2-7, with a possible D match to TRBD2 (5 bases). Germline V gives CDR1 ENHRY, CDR2 SYGVKD. V lost 10 bases to trimming and J lost 2 bases, with 21 bases between them. CDR3 length: 15 amino acids. The CDR3, as DNA: TGTGCCACGGGGATAGTGAGTAGGCCCACCTACGAGCAGTACTTC. Translated, it gives CATGIVSRPTYEQYF.